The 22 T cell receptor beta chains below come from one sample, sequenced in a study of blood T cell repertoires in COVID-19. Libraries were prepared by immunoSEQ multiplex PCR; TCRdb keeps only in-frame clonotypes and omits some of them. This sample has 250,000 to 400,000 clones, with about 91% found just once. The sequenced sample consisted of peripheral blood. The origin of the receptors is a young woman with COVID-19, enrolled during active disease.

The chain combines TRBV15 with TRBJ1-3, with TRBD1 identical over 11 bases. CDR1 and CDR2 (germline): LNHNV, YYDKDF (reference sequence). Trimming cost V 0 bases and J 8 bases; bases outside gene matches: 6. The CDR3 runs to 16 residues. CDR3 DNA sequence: TGTGCCACCAGCAGAGATCGGACAGGGGGCGCGTACACCATATATTTT. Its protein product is CATSRDRTGGAYTIYF.

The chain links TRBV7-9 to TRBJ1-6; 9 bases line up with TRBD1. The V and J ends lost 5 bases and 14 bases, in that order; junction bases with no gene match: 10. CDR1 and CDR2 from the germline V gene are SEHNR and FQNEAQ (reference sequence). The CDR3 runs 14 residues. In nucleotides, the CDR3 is TGTGCCAGCAGCCTCCCGGGACAGGGAGCGGCCCTCCACTTT. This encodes CASSLPGQGAALHF.

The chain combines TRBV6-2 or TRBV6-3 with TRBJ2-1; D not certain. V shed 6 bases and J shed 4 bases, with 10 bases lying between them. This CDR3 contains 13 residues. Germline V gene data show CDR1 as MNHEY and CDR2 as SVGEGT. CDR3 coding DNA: TGTGCCAGCAGCCCCGGTGAATACAATGAGCAGTTCTTC. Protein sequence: CASSPGEYNEQFF.

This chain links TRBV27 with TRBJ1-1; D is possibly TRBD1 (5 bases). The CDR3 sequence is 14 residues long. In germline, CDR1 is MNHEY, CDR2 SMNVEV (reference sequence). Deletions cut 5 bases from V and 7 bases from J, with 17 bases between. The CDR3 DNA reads TGTGCCAGCAGTCCCTACGGGGGGGGGATTGAAGCTTTCTTT. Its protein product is CASSPYGGGIEAFF.

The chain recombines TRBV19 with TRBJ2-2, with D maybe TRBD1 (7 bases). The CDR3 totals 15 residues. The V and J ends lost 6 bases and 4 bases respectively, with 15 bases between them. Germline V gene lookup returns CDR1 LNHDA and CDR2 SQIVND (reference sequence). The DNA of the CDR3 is TGTGCCAGTAGGGACAGGAGGGGGCTCACCGGGGAGCTGTTTTTT. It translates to CASRDRRGLTGELFF.

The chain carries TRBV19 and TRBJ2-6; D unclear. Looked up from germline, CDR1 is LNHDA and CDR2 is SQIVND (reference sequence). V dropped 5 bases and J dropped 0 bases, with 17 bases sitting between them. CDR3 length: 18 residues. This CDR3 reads CASSFAGLTISGANVLTF. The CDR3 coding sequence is TGTGCCAGTAGTTTTGCAGGCCTTACCATCTCTGGGGCCAACGTCCTGACTTTC.

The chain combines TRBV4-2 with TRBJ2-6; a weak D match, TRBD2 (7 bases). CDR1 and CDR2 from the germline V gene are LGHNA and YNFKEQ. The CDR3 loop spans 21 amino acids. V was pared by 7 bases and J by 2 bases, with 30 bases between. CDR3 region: CASTTWGGIRRGRTGANVLTF. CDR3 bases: TGTGCCAGCACCACCTGGGGGGGCATCCGCCGAGGCAGAACTGGGGCCAACGTCCTGACTTTC.

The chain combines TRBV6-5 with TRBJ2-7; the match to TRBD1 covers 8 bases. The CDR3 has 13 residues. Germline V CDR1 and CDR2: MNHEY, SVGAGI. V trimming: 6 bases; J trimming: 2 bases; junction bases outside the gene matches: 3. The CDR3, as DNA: TGTGCCAGCAGACCGACAGGGGCCTACGAGCAGTACGTC. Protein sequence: CASRPTGAYEQYV.

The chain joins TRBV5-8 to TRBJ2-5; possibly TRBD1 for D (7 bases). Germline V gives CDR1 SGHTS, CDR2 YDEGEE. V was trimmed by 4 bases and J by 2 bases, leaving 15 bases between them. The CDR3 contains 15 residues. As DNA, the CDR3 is TGTGCCAGCAGCCCTGACAGGGCGGGGCAAGAGACCCAGTACTTC. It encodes CASSPDRAGQETQYF.

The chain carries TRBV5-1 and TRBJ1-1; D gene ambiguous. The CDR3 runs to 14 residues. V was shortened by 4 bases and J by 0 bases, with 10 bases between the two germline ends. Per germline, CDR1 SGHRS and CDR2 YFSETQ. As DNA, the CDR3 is TGCGCCAGCAGCCTACCCGGTATGAACACTGAAGCTTTCTTT. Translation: CASSLPGMNTEAFF.

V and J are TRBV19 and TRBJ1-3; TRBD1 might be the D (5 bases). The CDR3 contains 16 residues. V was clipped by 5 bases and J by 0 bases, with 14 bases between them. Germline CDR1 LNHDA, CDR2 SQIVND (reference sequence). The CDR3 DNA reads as TGTGCCAGTAGTGCGATACAGGTGAACTCTGGAAACACCATATATTTT. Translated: CASSAIQVNSGNTIYF.

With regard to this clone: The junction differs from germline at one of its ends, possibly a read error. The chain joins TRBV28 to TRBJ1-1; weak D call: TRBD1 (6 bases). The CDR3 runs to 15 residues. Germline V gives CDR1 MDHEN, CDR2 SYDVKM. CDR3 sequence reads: CASGLGARGYTEAFF. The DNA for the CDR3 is TGTGCCAGCGGTTTGGGGGCCAGGGGTTACACTGAAGCTTTCTTT.

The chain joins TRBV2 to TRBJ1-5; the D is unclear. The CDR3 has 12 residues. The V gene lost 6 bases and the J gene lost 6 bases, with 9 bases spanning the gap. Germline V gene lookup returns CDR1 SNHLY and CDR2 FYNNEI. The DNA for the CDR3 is TGTGCCAGCAGCGGAGGAAGTCAGCCCCAGCATTTT. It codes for CASSGGSQPQHF.

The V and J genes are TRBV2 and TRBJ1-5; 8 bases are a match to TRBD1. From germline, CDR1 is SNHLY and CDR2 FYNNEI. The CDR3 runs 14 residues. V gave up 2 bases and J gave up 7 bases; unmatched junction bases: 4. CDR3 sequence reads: CASSESGGRQPQHF. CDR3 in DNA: TGTGCCAGCAGTGAATCAGGGGGCAGGCAGCCCCAGCATTTT. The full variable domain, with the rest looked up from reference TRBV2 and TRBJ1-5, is EPEVTQTPSHQVTQMGQEVILRCVPISNHLYFYWYRQILGQKVEFLVSFYNNEISEKSEIFDDQFSVERPDGSNFTLKIRSTKLEDSAMYFCASSESGGRQPQHFGDGTRLSIL.

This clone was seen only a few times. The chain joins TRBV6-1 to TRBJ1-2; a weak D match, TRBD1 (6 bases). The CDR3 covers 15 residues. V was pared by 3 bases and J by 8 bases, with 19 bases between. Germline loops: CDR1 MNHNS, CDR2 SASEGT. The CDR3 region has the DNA TGTGCCAGCAGTGACCTTCCCGGGGGGCGAAAGGGCTACACCTTC. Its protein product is CASSDLPGGRKGYTF.

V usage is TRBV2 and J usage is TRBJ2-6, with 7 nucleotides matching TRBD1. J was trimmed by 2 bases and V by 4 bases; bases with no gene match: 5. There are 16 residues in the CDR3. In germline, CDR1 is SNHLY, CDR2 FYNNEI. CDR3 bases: TGTGCCAGCAGTGCCGAGGGGGCGCCTGGGGCCAACGTCCTGACTTTC. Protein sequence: CASSAEGAPGANVLTF.

The CDR3 DNA follows: TGTGCCACCAGTGATTCCGGGAGAGAAGCTTTCTTT. It specifies CATSDSGREAFF. The gene calls are TRBV24-1 and TRBJ1-1, with D unresolved. V lost 2 bases and J 8 bases, leaving 8 bases between the germline ends. CDR3 length equals 12 residues. The germline CDR1 and CDR2 sequences are KGHDR and SFDVKD.

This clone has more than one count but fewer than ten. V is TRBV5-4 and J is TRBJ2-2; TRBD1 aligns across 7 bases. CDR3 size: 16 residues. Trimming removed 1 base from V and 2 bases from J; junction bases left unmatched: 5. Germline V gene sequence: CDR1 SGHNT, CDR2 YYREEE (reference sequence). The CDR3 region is CASSLSTGVNTGELFF. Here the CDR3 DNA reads TGTGCCAGCAGCTTGAGTACAGGGGTCAACACCGGGGAGCTGTTTTTT.

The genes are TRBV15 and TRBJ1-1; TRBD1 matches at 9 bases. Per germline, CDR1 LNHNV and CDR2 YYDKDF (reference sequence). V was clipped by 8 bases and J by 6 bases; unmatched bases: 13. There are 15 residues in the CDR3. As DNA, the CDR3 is TGTGCCACCTCGCCCAGCCGGACAGGGGATCCTGAAGCTTTCTTT. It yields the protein CATSPSRTGDPEAFF.

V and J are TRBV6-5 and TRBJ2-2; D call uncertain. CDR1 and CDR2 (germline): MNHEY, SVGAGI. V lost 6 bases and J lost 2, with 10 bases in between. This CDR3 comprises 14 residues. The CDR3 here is CASRPTGNTGELFF. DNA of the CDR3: TGTGCCAGCAGACCGACGGGTAACACCGGGGAGCTGTTTTTT.

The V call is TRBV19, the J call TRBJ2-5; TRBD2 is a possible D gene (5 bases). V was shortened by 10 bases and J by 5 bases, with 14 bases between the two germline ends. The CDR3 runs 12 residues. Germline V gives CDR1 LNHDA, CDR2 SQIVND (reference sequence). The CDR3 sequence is CATGVGRETQYF. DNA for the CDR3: TGTGCCACCGGGGTCGGGCGTGAGACCCAGTACTTC. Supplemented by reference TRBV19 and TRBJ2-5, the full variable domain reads DGGITQSPKYLFRKEGQNVTLSCEQNLNHDAMYWYRQDPGQGLRLIYYSQIVNDFQKGDIAEGYSVSREKKESFPLTVTSAQKNPTAFYLCATGVGRETQYFGPGTRLLVL.

Here the CDR3 reads CASSRGGNSYEQYF. Here the CDR3 DNA reads TGTGCCAGCAGCCGTGGAGGGAACTCCTACGAGCAGTACTTC. V is TRBV14 and J is TRBJ2-7; a possible D gene is TRBD2 (6 bases). The length of the CDR3 is 14 residues. Germline lookup yields CDR1 SGHDN and CDR2 FVKESK. Between the trimmed V and J ends, which lost 4 bases and 0 bases, there was a span of 10 bases.